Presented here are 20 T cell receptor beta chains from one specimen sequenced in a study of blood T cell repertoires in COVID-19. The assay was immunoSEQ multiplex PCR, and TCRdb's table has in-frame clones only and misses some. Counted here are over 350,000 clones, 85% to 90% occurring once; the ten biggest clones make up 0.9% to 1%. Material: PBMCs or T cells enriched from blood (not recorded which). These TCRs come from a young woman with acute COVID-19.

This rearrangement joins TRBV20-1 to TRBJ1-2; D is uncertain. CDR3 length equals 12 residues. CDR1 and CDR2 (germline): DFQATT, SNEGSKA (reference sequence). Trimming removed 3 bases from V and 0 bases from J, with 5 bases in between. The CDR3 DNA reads TGCAGTGCTAGTACTACTAACTATGGCTACACCTTC. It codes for CSASTTNYGYTF.

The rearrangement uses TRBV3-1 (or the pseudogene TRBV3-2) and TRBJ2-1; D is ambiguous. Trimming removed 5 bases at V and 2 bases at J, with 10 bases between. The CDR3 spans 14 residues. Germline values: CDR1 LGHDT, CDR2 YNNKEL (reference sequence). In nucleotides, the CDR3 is TGTGCCAGCAGCTTAGCAGCCACCTACAATGAGCAGTTCTTC. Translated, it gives CASSLAATYNEQFF.

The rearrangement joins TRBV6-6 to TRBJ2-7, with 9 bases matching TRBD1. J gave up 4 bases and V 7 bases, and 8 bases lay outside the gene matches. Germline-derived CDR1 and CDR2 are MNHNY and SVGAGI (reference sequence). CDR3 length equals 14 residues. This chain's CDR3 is CASTRSGTGYEQYF. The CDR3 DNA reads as TGTGCCAGCACCCGATCCGGGACAGGGTACGAGCAGTACTTC.

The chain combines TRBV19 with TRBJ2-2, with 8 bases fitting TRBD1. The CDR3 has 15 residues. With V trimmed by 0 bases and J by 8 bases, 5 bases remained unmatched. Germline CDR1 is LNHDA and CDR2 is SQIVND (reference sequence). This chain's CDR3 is CASSIETGVGGELFF. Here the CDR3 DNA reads TGTGCCAGTAGTATAGAGACAGGGGTCGGGGGGGAGCTGTTTTTT.

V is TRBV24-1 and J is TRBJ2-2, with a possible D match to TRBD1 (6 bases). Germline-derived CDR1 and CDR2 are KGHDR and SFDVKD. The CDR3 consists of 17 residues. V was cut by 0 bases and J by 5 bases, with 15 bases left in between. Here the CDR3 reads CATSDLLGRGGTGELFF. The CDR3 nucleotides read TGTGCCACCAGTGATTTGCTGGGCAGGGGTGGAACCGGGGAGCTGTTTTTT.

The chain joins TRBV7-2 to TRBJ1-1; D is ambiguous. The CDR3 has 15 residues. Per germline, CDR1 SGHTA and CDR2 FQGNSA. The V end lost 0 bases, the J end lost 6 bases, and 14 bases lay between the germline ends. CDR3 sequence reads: CASSLASGVGSEAFF. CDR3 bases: TGTGCCAGCAGCTTAGCGTCCGGGGTGGGCTCTGAAGCTTTCTTT.

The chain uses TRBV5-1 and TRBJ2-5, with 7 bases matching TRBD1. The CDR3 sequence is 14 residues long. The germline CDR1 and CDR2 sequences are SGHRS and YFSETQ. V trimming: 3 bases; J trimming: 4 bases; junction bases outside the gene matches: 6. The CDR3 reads CASSSVTGTETQYF. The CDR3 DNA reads TGCGCCAGCAGCTCCGTGACAGGGACAGAGACCCAGTACTTC.

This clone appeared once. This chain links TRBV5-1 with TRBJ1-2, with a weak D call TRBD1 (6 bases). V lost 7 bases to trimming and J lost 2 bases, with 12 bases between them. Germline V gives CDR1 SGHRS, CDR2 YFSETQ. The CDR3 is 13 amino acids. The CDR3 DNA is TGCGCCAGCGGATCCACAGGGAACTATGGCTACACCTTC. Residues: CASGSTGNYGYTF.

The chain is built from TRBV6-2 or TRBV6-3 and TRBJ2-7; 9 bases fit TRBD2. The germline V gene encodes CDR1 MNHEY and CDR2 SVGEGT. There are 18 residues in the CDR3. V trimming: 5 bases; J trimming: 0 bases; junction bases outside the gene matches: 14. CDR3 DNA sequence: TGTGCCAGCAGTCGGACCAAATCTAGCGGGGCGAGCTCCTACGAGCAGTACTTC. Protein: CASSRTKSSGASSYEQYF.

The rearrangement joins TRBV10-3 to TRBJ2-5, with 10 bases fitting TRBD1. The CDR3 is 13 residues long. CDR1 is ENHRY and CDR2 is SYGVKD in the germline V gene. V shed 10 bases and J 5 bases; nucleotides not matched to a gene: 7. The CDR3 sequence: CATRQGASETQYF. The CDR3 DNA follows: TGTGCCACAAGACAGGGGGCGAGTGAGACCCAGTACTTC.

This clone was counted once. CDR3 nucleotides: TGTGCCAGCAGGCTTGGGGGGGTGAACACTGAAGCTTTCTTT. This translates into CASRLGGVNTEAFF. The chain couples TRBV5-5 to TRBJ1-1; tentative D call: TRBD1 (5 bases). The germline CDR1 and CDR2 sequences are SGHKS and YYEKEE (reference sequence). Trimming cost V 5 bases and J 0 bases, with 11 bases left between them. This CDR3 is 14 amino acids long.

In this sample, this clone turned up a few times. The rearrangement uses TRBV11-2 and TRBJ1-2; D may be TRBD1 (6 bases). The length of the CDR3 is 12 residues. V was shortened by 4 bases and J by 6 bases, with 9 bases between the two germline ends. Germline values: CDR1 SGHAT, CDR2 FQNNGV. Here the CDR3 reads CASSSEGDGYTF. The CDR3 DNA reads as TGTGCCAGCAGCTCTGAGGGGGATGGCTACACCTTC.

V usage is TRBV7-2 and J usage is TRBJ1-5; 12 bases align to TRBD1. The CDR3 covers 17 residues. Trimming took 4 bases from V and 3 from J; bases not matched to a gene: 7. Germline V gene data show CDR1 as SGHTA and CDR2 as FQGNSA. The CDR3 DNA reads TGTGCCAGCAGCTGGACCGGGACAGGGGGCACCAATCAGCCCCAGCATTTT. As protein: CASSWTGTGGTNQPQHF.

As DNA, the CDR3 is TGTGCCAGCAGCGTAGGTGGGGGGTTGACAGATACGCAGTATTTT. Translating gives CASSVGGGLTDTQYF. V and J are TRBV9 and TRBJ2-3, with a weak D call TRBD2 (6 bases). The CDR3 is 15 residues long. The V end lost 0 bases, the J end lost 3 bases, and 11 bases lay between the germline ends. CDR1 SGDLS and CDR2 YYNGEE come from the germline V gene.

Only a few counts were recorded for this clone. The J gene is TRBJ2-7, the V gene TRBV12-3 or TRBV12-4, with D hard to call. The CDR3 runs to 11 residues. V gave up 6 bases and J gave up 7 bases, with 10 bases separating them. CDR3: CASSPGREQYF. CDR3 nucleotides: TGTGCCAGCAGCCCCGGTCGGGAGCAGTACTTC.

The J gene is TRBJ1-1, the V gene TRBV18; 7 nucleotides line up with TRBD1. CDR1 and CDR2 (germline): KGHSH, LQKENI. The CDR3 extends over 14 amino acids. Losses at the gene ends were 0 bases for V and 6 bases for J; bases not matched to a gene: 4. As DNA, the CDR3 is TGTGCCAGCTCACCACCAGTCCAGGGGGCTGAAGCTTTCTTT. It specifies CASSPPVQGAEAFF. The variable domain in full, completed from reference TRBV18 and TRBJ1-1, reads NAGVMQNPRHLVRRRGQEARLRCSPMKGHSHVYWYRQLPEEGLKFMVYLQKENIIDESGMPKERFSAEFPKEGPSILRIQQVVRGDSAAYFCASSPPVQGAEAFFGQGTRLTVV.

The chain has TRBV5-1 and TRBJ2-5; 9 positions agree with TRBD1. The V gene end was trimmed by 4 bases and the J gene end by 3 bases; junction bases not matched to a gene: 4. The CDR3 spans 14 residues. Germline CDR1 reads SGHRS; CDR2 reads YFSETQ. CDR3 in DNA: TGCGCCAGCAGCCCCGGGACAGGGAAAGAGACCCAGTACTTC. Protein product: CASSPGTGKETQYF.

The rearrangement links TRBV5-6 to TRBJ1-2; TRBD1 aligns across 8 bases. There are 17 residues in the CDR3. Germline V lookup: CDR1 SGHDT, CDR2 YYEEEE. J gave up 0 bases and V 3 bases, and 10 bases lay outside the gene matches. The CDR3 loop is CASSSTGGSSSNYGYTF. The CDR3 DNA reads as TGTGCCAGCAGCTCTACAGGGGGATCATCCTCTAACTATGGCTACACCTTC.

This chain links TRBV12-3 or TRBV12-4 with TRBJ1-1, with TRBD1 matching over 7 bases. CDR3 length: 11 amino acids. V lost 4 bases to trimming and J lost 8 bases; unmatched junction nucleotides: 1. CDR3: CASSSTGEAFF. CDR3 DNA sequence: TGTGCCAGCAGTTCGACAGGGGAAGCTTTCTTT.

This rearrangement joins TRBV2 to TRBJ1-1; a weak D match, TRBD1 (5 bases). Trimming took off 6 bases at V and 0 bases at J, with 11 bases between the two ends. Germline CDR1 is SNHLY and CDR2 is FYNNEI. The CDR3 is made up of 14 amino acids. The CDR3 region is CASRLTEMNTEAFF. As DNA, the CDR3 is TGTGCCAGCAGACTGACAGAAATGAACACTGAAGCTTTCTTT.